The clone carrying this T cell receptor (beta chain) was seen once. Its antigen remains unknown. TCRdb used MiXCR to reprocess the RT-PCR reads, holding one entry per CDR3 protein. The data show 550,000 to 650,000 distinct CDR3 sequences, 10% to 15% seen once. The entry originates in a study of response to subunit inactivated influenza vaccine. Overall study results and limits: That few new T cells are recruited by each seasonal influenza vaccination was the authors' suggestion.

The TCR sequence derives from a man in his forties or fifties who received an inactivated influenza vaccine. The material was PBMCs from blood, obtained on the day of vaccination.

CDR3 region: CTCSLVEVWTDMNTEAFF. CDR3 nucleotides: TGTACCTGCAGTTTAGTAGAGGTCTGGACAGACATGAACACTGAAGCTTTCTTT. The V and J genes are TRBV6-7 and TRBJ1-1; perhaps TRBD1 as D (6 bases). TRBV6-7 carries the ORF label, with uncertain function. The CDR3 runs 18 residues.